This record looks at one TCR beta chain sequence and its context. The data originate from a study of cytomegalovirus exposure and HLA in healthy donors. PCR involved 60 Vbeta and 13 Jbeta primers. TCRdb's table, derived via immunoSEQ multiplex PCR, lists solely in-frame clones and lacks some. The sample has about 180,000 clones; 65% to 85% are singletons. Germline-derived CDR1 and CDR2 are SGDLS and YYNGEE. CDR3 length equals 17 residues. The rearrangement joins TRBV9 to TRBJ2-5; 7 bases are shared with TRBD1. The end of the DNA aligns better with TRBJ2-7, so the J call may be wrong. Input material: PBMCs. The clonotype comes from a girl aged 10 to 17 in good health and CMV-seropositive. The CDR3 nucleotides are TGTGCCAGCAGCGTAGACAGGGGTTATCCGCCTTTCTACGAGCAGTACTTC. Translated, it gives CASSVDRGYPPFYEQYF.